Shown below are 23 T cell receptor beta chains from a single sample sequenced in a study of T-cell memory formation after mild COVID-19. TCRdb processed the 5' RACE reads anew with MiXCR; each CDR3 protein has one entry. The sample holds 200,000 to 300,000 distinct CDR3 sequences, roughly 17% seen once. Input material: PBMCs or a T cell subset sorted from them (not recorded which). All receptors derive from a man younger than 30 who had mild COVID-19 (a few samples of this study predate the infection). Cell type and time point are not known.

The chain recombines TRBV9 with TRBJ2-6; TRBD1 might be the D (6 bases). Germline CDR1 is SGDLS and CDR2 is YYNGEE. Trimming took 0 bases from V and 4 from J, leaving 17 bases between them. The CDR3 is made up of 18 amino acids. The CDR3 sequence is CASSVVGTLTRGANVLTF. The CDR3 DNA sequence: TGTGCCAGCAGCGTAGTTGGGACACTTACAAGAGGGGCCAACGTCCTGACTTTC.

This clonotype was observed a handful of times. The chain carries TRBV5-6 and TRBJ2-2; D gene unclear. V was pared by 1 base and J by 13 bases, with 17 bases between. The CDR3 consists of 14 residues. Germline V CDR1 and CDR2: SGHDT, YYEEEE. In DNA, the CDR3 is TGTGCCAGCAGCTTGACGGGCAGTGAGTCGGGGCTGTTTTTT. This translates into CASSLTGSESGLFF.

This sequence joins TRBV12-3 or TRBV12-4 and TRBJ1-5, with 7 bases aligning to TRBD1. CDR3 length equals 16 residues. Trimming removed 5 bases from V and 3 bases from J; junction bases left unmatched: 10. CDR3 loop: CASSPRGRGYNQPQHF. CDR3 nucleotides: TGTGCCAGCAGTCCCCGGGGCAGGGGGTACAATCAGCCCCAGCATTTT.

This rearrangement joins TRBV6-6 to TRBJ1-4; D gene unclear. CDR1 MNHNY and CDR2 SVGAGI come from the germline V gene (reference sequence). The CDR3 has 15 amino acids. Trimming pared 7 bases from V and 3 bases from J, leaving 15 bases between. The CDR3 nucleotides are TGTGCCAGCACCCAATTCGTGGCAGCTAATGAAAAACTGTTTTTT. It is translated as CASTQFVAANEKLFF.

This clonotype was recorded many times. The chain recombines TRBV7-9 with TRBJ2-1; 7 nucleotides match TRBD2. The CDR3 has 14 amino acids. The ends lost 6 bases at V and 8 bases at J; junction bases unmatched: 10. CDR1 and CDR2 (germline): SEHNR, FQNEAQ (reference sequence). The CDR3 loop is CASRRGSGVDEQFF. As DNA, the CDR3 is TGTGCCAGCAGGCGCGGGAGCGGGGTAGATGAGCAGTTCTTC. The full variable domain, with the rest looked up from reference TRBV7-9 and TRBJ2-1, is DTGVSQNPRHKITKRGQNVTFRCDPISEHNRLYWYRQTLGQGPEFLTYFQNEAQLEKSRLLSDRFSAERPKGSFSTLEIQRTEQGDSAMYLCASRRGSGVDEQFFGPGTRLTVL.

In its sample, this clonotype was seen many times. V is TRBV5-1 and J is TRBJ2-7; 7 bases are a match to TRBD1. CDR3 length equals 13 residues. Unmatched junction bases numbered 3, after V lost 4 bases and J lost 2 bases. Germline V lookup: CDR1 SGHRS, CDR2 YFSETQ. The CDR3, as DNA: TGCGCCAGCAGCCCTGACAGGGCCTACGAGCAGTACTTC. Translating gives CASSPDRAYEQYF.

This clonotype turned up a few times. The chain recombines TRBV9 with TRBJ1-2; 7 nucleotides match TRBD1. Germline V gives CDR1 SGDLS, CDR2 YYNGEE. V trimming: 1 base; J trimming: 7 bases; junction bases outside the gene matches: 7. CDR3 length: 14 amino acids. The CDR3 protein is CASSVQGEGVGYTF. The CDR3 DNA reads as TGTGCCAGCAGCGTACAGGGGGAAGGCGTTGGCTACACCTTC.

This rearrangement joins TRBV5-1 to TRBJ1-4; D remains unclear. Germline CDR1 reads SGHRS; CDR2 reads YFSETQ. CDR3 length: 15 amino acids. Trimming cost V 1 base and J 4 bases, with 11 bases left between them. The CDR3 region is CASSLRVGLNEKLFF. In DNA form, the CDR3 reads TGCGCCAGCAGCTTGAGAGTAGGACTTAATGAAAAACTGTTTTTT.

This clonotype was observed a few times. The genes are TRBV4-2 and TRBJ2-3; 10 bases map to TRBD2. This CDR3 is 16 amino acids long. CDR1 LGHNA and CDR2 YNFKEQ come from the germline V gene. V lost 0 bases, J lost 6 bases, and 6 bases stayed unmatched. The CDR3 DNA reads TGTGCCAGCAGCCAAGATGGAGCGGGGGGGGTGGATACGCAGTATTTT. It encodes CASSQDGAGGVDTQYF.

The V gene is TRBV12-3 or TRBV12-4, the J gene TRBJ2-5; no clear D. Trimming removed 7 bases at V and 5 bases at J, with 11 bases between. CDR3 length equals 12 residues. The CDR3, as DNA: TGTGCCAGCATTAAGGATCGGGAGACCCAGTACTTC. Its translation: CASIKDRETQYF.

This clonotype appeared many times. The rearrangement links TRBV10-3 to TRBJ2-7; D is ambiguous. Trimming left V 5 bases short and J 1 base short, with 6 bases between. The CDR3 has 12 residues. From germline, CDR1 is ENHRY and CDR2 SYGVKD. The CDR3 DNA reads as TGTGCCATCAGTAGGGAATCCTACGAGCAGTACGTC. Translating it yields CAISRESYEQYV.

This sequence joins TRBV29-1 and TRBJ1-4; tentative D call: TRBD1 (5 bases). Trimming shortened V by 6 bases and J by 8 bases, and 10 bases separated the two germline ends. The germline V gene has CDR1 SQVTM and CDR2 ANQGSEA. This CDR3 is built from 11 residues. The CDR3 DNA follows: TGCAGCGTACCGGGGCCAGAAAAACTGTTTTTT. This codes for CSVPGPEKLFF.

J is TRBJ2-3 and V is TRBV24-1, with 7 bases identical to TRBD2. V lost 3 bases, J lost 9 bases, and 11 bases stayed unmatched. Germline loops: CDR1 KGHDR, CDR2 SFDVKD. The CDR3 spans 15 residues. CDR3 sequence: CATSDPLAGEVTQYF. CDR3 nucleotide sequence: TGTGCCACCAGTGATCCCTTGGCGGGGGAGGTAACGCAGTATTTT.

The chain carries TRBV4-3 and TRBJ2-3; TRBD1 matches 7 bases. Germline loops: CDR1 LGHNA, CDR2 YSLEER. This CDR3 spans 15 amino acids. V shed 5 bases, J shed 2 bases, and the junction held 7 bases outside the gene matches. CDR3 nucleotides: TGCGCCAGCAGCACCCTACAGGGGCCCACAGATACGCAGTATTTT. It is translated as CASSTLQGPTDTQYF.

This chain connects TRBV6-6 to TRBJ2-7, with a tentative D call TRBD1 (5 bases). Between the trimmed V and J ends, which lost 6 bases and 0 bases, there was a span of 9 bases. The CDR3 has 13 amino acids. Germline CDR1 MNHNY, CDR2 SVGAGI (reference sequence). The CDR3 loop reads CASRNQGSYEQYV. The CDR3 bases are TGTGCCAGCAGAAACCAGGGCTCCTACGAGCAGTACGTC.

The table lists this clonotype with many counts. The genes are TRBV28 and TRBJ2-3; D is undetermined. The CDR3 runs to 15 residues. Germline CDR1 is MDHEN and CDR2 is SYDVKM. V was pared by 6 bases and J by 2 bases, with 15 bases between. The CDR3: CASSRLAEYTDTQYF. The DNA of the CDR3 is TGTGCCAGCAGCCGCCTTGCAGAATACACAGATACGCAGTATTTT.

The chain is built from TRBV4-1 and TRBJ2-3; tentative D call: TRBD2 (6 bases). The CDR3 spans 17 residues. Trimming cost V 0 bases and J 6 bases, with 19 bases left between them. Germline assignment: CDR1 MGHRA and CDR2 YSYEKL. CDR3 protein: CASSQDPPGDASDTQYF. The CDR3 DNA reads TGCGCCAGCAGCCAAGACCCCCCGGGGGACGCCTCCGATACGCAGTATTTT.

This clonotype came up a few times. The chain combines TRBV29-1 with TRBJ1-2; tentatively, D is TRBD1 (6 bases). The CDR3 spans 14 residues. Germline-derived CDR1 and CDR2 are SQVTM and ANQGSEA. Trimming removed 6 bases at V and 2 bases at J, with 16 bases between. The CDR3 coding sequence is TGCAGCGTGATGGGGGGCGGACCCAACTATGGCTACACCTTC. As protein: CSVMGGGPNYGYTF.

V is TRBV5-1 and J is TRBJ2-3, with unresolved D. The V gene lost 0 bases and the J gene lost 0 bases, with 8 bases spanning the gap. This CDR3 comprises 15 residues. Germline CDR1 is SGHRS and CDR2 is YFSETQ. Written as DNA, the CDR3 is TGCGCCAGCAGCTTGGAGGGCGGAAGCACAGATACGCAGTATTTT. Its protein is CASSLEGGSTDTQYF. The variable domain in full, with the rest retrieved from reference TRBV5-1 and TRBJ2-3, is KAGVTQTPRYLIKTRGQQVTLSCSPISGHRSVSWYQQTPGQGLQFLFEYFSETQRNKGNFPGRFSGRQFSNSRSEMNVSTLELGDSALYLCASSLEGGSTDTQYFGPGTRLTVL.

This clonotype was detected only a few times. The J gene is TRBJ1-2, the V gene TRBV12-3 or TRBV12-4; D gene unclear. This CDR3 spans 13 amino acids. V dropped 5 bases and J dropped 7 bases, with 14 bases sitting between them. CDR3 residues: CASSPGLSPGYTF. Here the CDR3 DNA reads TGTGCCAGCAGTCCCGGACTTTCCCCTGGCTACACCTTC.

This clonotype was picked up a small number of times. The V and J genes are TRBV25-1 and TRBJ2-6; TRBD1 aligns across 8 bases. Trimming cost V 2 bases and J 1 base; bases outside gene matches: 1. Germline V CDR1 and CDR2: MGHDK, SYGVNS. This CDR3 has 16 amino acids. The DNA of the CDR3 is TGTGCCAGCAGTGAAGGACAGGGATCTGGGGCCAACGTCCTGACTTTC. Translating gives CASSEGQGSGANVLTF.

The chain couples TRBV20-1 to TRBJ2-1, with TRBD1 matching 8 bases. Germline lookup yields CDR1 DFQATT and CDR2 SNEGSKA (reference sequence). Unmatched junction bases numbered 4, after V lost 0 bases and J lost 6 bases. The CDR3 length is 14 residues. Here the CDR3 DNA reads TGCAGTGCTAGAGAAAACAGGGGGAGCAATGAGCAGTTCTTC. It codes for CSARENRGSNEQFF.

This clonotype was detected a few times. The chain links TRBV7-9 to TRBJ2-2; D possibly corresponds to TRBD1 (5 bases). The V end was cut by 7 bases, the J end by 2 bases, with 14 bases between. CDR3 length equals 15 residues. Germline CDR1 and CDR2: SEHNR and FQNEAQ (reference sequence). CDR3 region: CASISWGSNTGELFF. The DNA of the CDR3 is TGTGCCAGCATCTCCTGGGGCTCCAACACCGGGGAGCTGTTTTTT.